The present T cell receptor beta chain was sequenced within a study of blood T cell repertoires in COVID-19. In the study overall: From the United States, Italy and Spain came samples of acute and convalescent COVID-19.

Produced via immunoSEQ multiplex PCR; TCRdb's table is partial and in-frame only. The sample yields about 73,000 clones, around 83% seen once. This TCR derives from a man aged 45-65 years with active COVID-19. Sequences were obtained from peripheral blood.

This CDR3 is CAWSGGSSYGYTF. DNA of the CDR3: TGTGCCTGGAGCGGCGGGTCGTCCTATGGCTACACCTTC. The chain has TRBV30 and TRBJ1-2; D remains ambiguous. CDR3 length: 13 amino acids. From germline, CDR1 is GTSNPN and CDR2 SVGIG (reference sequence). The V gene lost 3 bases and the J gene lost 4 bases, with 12 bases spanning the gap.